This T cell receptor beta chain was profiled in a study of patients and donors after allogeneic stem cell transplantation. TCRdb re-derived calls from the RT-PCR reads in MiXCR, one entry per CDR3 protein. This sample has 150,000 to 200,000 distinct CDR3 sequences, with 35% to 50% found just once. V was cut by 0 bases and J by 5 bases, with 6 bases left in between. Per the germline V gene, CDR1 is LGHNT and CDR2 is FRNRAP. The CDR3 totals 13 residues. V gene TRBV12-5 combines with J gene TRBJ2-3; no reliable D call. This TCR came from a human donor who was either an allogeneic HSCT recipient or a stem cell or donor lymphocyte infusion donor (not recorded which). It is not recorded whose cells these are; they may come from a transplant donor. What was sequenced was blood, either unsorted or a sorted T cell fraction (not recorded which). CDR3 in amino acids: CASGLVNQDTQYF. The CDR3 region has the DNA TGTGCTAGTGGTTTGGTAAATCAAGATACGCAGTATTTT.